This TCR beta chain is from a study of cytomegalovirus exposure and HLA in healthy donors. Germline lookup yields CDR1 MNHEY and CDR2 SVGAGI. This CDR3 has 14 amino acids. V gave up 5 bases and J gave up 2 bases, with 13 bases separating them. Use of 60 Vbeta and 13 Jbeta primers characterized the PCR. In the original analysis: In a later analysis, 60 million to 90 million unique TCR beta chains included roughly 11 million shared by two or more donors. TCRdb's table, derived via immunoSEQ multiplex PCR, lists solely in-frame clones and lacks some. V, J and clone size were drawn from that table, and D and trimming were deduced from the DNA. The sample has 130,000 or so clones; less than 85% are singletons.

Sequencing used PBMCs. This clonotype was sampled from a man aged 40-49 years in good health and CMV-seronegative. The chain combines TRBV6-5 with TRBJ2-7; D perhaps matches TRBD2 (7 bases). The CDR3 region is CASSIGGGTYEQYF. The CDR3 DNA sequence: TGTGCCAGCAGTATTGGGGGGGGCACCTACGAGCAGTACTTC.